This TCR beta chain emerged from a study of T cell changes during pregnancy in multiple sclerosis. With 8 bases clipped from V and 5 bases from J, the junction kept 13 bases outside the gene matches. Germline V lookup: CDR1 SQVTM, CDR2 ANQGSEA. This CDR3 region has 14 residues. Sequencing was performed with immunoSEQ multiplex PCR; in TCRdb, only in-frame clones are kept and a portion is missing. Of 40,000 to 60,000 clones listed, more than 85% are singletons. The receptor was isolated from a female donor with multiple sclerosis, enrolled in a pregnancy study. Source: peripheral blood, taken after pregnancy. The chain carries TRBV29-1 and TRBJ2-5; 8 positions agree with TRBD2. CDR3 amino acids: CSSGVAGGGETQYF. In nucleotides, the CDR3 is TGCAGCTCGGGGGTGGCGGGGGGCGGTGAGACCCAGTACTTC. Together with reference TRBV29-1 and TRBJ2-5, the CDR3 gives the full variable domain: SAVISQKPSRDICQRGTSLTIQCQVDSQVTMMFWYRQQPGQSLTLIATANQGSEATYESGFVIDKFPISRPNLTFSTLTVSNMSPEDSSIYLCSSGVAGGGETQYFGPGTRLLVL.